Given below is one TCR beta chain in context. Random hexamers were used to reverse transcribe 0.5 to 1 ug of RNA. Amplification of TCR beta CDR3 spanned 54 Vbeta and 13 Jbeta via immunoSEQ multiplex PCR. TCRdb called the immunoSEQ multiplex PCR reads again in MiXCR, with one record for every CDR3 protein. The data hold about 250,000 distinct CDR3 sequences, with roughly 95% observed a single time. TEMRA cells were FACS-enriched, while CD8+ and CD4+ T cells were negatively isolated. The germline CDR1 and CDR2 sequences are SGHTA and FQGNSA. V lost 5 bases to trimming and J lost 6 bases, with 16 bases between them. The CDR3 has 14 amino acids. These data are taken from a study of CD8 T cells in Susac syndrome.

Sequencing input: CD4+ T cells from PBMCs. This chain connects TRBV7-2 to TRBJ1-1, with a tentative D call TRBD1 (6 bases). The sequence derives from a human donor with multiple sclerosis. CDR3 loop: CASSPDRLISEAFF. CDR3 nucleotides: TGTGCCAGCAGCCCTGACAGGCTGATCTCTGAAGCTTTCTTT.